This TCR beta chain derives from a study of long-term antiretroviral therapy in people with HIV. The CDR3 is 12 residues long. The germline V gene encodes CDR1 LNHNV and CDR2 YYDKDF (reference sequence). V lost 0 bases and J 6 bases, leaving 4 bases between the germline ends. Survey level was the resolution at which the v3.0 immunoSEQ assay ran. Clones were read by immunoSEQ multiplex PCR, and TCRdb kept only the in-frame ones, dropping some. The sample holds about 23,000 clones; around 80% are singletons and the top ten take 5%. The source of this sequence is a man aged 50 to 59 with HIV. V usage is TRBV15 and J usage is TRBJ2-3; D gene uncertain. Source: unsorted PBMCs, taken 0.3 years after starting antiretroviral therapy. The CDR3 reads CATSRDRDTQYF. As DNA, the CDR3 is TGTGCCACCAGCAGAGATCGGGATACGCAGTATTTT.